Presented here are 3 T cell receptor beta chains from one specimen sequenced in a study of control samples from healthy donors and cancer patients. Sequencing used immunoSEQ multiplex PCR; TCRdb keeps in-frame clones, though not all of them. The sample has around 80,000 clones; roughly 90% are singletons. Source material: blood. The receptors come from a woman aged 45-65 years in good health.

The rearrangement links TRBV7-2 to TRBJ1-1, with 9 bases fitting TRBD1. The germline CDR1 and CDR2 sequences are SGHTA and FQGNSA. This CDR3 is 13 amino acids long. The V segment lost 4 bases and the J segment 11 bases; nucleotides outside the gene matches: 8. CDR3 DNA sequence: TGTGCCAGCAGCTCCGGACAGGGGAACCGGGCTTTCTTT. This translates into CASSSGQGNRAFF.

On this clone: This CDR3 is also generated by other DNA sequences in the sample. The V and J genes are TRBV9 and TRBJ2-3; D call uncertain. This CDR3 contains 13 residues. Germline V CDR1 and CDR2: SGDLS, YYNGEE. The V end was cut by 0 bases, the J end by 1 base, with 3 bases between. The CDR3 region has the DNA TGTGCCAGCAGCGTAGGTGGCACAGATACGCAGTATTTT. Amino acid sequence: CASSVGGTDTQYF.

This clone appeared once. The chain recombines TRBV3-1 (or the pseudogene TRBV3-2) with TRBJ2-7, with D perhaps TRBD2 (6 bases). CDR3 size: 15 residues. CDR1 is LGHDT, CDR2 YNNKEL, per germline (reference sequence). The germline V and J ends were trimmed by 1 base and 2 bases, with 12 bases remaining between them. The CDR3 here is CASSQGGVSTYEQYF. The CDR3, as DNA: TGTGCCAGCAGCCAAGGGGGGGTGTCTACCTACGAGCAGTACTTC.